This is a list of T cell receptor beta chains from one sample in a study of T cell changes during pregnancy in multiple sclerosis. Clones were read by immunoSEQ multiplex PCR, and TCRdb kept only the in-frame ones, dropping some. This sample has approximately 37,000 clones, with approximately 94% found just once. Source: CD4+ T cells from peripheral blood mononuclear cells, taken in the third trimester of pregnancy. These receptors were obtained from a female donor with multiple sclerosis, enrolled in a pregnancy study. Both conserved end residues are part of each CDR3. Fields, in order: J gene, V gene, CDR3 protein.

TRBJ2-5	TRBV19	CASRNTDRAGTQYF
TRBJ2-2	TRBV5-1	CASSPGLAGAGELFF
TRBJ2-3	TRBV2	CASSGLAGALTDTQYF
TRBJ2-1	TRBV11-1	CASSLVGRAYNEQFF
TRBJ2-2	TRBV4-2	CASSHNPGLAGGTGELFF
TRBJ1-2	TRBV6-5	CASSYSGGSGYTF
TRBJ2-7	TRBV5-1	CASSVETVPSREQYF
TRBJ2-3	TRBV25-1	CASAEGGKDTQYF
TRBJ1-2	TRBV7-2	CASSWGQAVGYTF
TRBJ1-2	TRBV6-5	CASSYRSTGGPRGYTF
TRBJ2-3	TRBV10-3	CAISDRAHLPPSSPSSTDTQYF
TRBJ1-2	TRBV4-1	CASSQEGQTRGYTF
TRBJ2-7	TRBV27	CASSLRAGVEQYF
TRBJ2-6	TRBV9	CASSGGPHSGANVLTF
TRBJ1-4	TRBV5-6	CASSLWMGGASYF
TRBJ1-1	TRBV7-9	CASSQKGGSTEAFF
TRBJ1-1	TRBV28	CATTGGVFTEAFF
TRBJ2-5	TRBV5-1	CASSLISRETQYF
TRBJ2-3	TRBV6-5	CASSWTSGRSTDTQYF
TRBJ2-1	TRBV5-1	CASSLSRGRDEQFF
TRBJ1-1	TRBV20-1	CSSQGIEAFF
TRBJ1-2	TRBV5-5	CASSGTGPYYGYTF
TRBJ1-1	TRBV29-1	CSVEGGTGENTEAFF
TRBJ2-2	TRBV28	CASSLGQINTGELFF
TRBJ1-3	TRBV5-1	CASRPPGTGNTIYF
TRBJ2-7	TRBV4-1	CASSQGLTSGTYEQYF
TRBJ2-7	TRBV7-9	CASSLARGREIPYEQYF